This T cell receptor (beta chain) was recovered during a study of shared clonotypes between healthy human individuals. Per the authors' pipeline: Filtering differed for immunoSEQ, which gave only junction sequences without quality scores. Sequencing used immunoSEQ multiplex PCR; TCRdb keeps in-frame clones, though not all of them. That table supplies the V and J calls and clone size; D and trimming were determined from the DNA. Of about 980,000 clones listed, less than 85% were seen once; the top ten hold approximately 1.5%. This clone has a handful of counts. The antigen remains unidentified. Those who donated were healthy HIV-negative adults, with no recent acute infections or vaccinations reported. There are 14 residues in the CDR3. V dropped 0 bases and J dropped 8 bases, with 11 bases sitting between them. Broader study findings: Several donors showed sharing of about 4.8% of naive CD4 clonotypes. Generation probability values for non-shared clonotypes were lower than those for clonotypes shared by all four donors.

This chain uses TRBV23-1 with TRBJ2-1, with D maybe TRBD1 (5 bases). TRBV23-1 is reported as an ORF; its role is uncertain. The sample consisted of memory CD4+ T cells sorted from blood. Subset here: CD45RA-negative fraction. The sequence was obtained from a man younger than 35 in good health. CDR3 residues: CASSQSPRDDEQFF. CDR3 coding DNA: TGCGCCAGCAGTCAATCGCCCAGGGATGATGAGCAGTTCTTC.